This TCR beta chain was sequenced during a study of T cells after yellow fever vaccination. At the level of the study: CD3, CD45RA, CCR7 and CD95 were used to sort EM, EMRA, CM and Tscm memory subsets.

This clonotype was observed a handful of times. TCRdb used MiXCR to reprocess the 5' RACE reads, holding one entry per CDR3 protein. Of approximately 300 distinct CDR3 sequences listed, roughly half were seen once; the top ten hold around 25%. V dropped 3 bases and J dropped 3 bases, with 8 bases sitting between them. Per the germline V gene, CDR1 is DFQATT and CDR2 is SNEGSKA (reference sequence). The CDR3 runs 12 residues. V usage is TRBV20-1 and J usage is TRBJ1-1, with D unresolved. This TCR came from a man between 18 and 29 years old who received the YFV17D yellow fever vaccine. Specimen: PBMCs, either bulk or a sorted T-cell subset (CD4+, CD8+, memory, or dextramer-sorted; not recorded which), collected on the day of the first yellow fever vaccination. CDR3 DNA sequence: TGCAGTGCTAGGGTTCGCGACACTGAAGCTTTCTTT. Translation: CSARVRDTEAFF.